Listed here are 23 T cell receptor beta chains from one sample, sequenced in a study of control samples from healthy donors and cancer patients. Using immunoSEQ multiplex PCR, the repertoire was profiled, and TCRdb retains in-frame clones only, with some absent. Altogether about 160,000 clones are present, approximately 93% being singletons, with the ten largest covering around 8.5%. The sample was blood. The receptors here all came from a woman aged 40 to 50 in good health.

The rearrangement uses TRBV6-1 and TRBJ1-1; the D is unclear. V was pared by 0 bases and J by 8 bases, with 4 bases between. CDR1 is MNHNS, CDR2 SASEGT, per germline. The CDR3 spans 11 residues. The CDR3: CASSEATEAFF. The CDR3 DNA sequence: TGTGCCAGCAGTGAAGCTACGGAAGCTTTCTTT.

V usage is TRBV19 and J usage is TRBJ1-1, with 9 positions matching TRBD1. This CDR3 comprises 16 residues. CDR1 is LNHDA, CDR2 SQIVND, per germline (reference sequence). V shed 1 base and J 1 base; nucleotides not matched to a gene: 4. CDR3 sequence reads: CASSIGTGDPNTEAFF. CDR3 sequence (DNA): TGTGCCAGTAGTATAGGGACAGGGGATCCGAACACTGAAGCTTTCTTT.

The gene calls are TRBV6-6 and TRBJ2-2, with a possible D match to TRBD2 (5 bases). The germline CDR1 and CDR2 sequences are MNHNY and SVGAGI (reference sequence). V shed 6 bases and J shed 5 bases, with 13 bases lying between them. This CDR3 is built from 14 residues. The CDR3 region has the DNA TGTGCCAGCAGGGAGGATCGGAGGACCGGGGAGCTGTTTTTT. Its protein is CASREDRRTGELFF.

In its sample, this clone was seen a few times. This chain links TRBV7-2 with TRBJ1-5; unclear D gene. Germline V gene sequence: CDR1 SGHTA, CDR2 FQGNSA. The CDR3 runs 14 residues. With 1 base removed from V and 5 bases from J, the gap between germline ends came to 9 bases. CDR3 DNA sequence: TGTGCCAGCAGCTTAGAATCTTATGATCAGCCCCAGCATTTT. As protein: CASSLESYDQPQHF.

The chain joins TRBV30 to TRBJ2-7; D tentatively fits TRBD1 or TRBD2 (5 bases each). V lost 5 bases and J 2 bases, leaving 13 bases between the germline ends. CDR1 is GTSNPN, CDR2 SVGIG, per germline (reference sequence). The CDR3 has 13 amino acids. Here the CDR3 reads CAWGGDSAYEQYF. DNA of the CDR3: TGTGCCTGGGGGGGAGACAGTGCCTACGAGCAGTACTTC.

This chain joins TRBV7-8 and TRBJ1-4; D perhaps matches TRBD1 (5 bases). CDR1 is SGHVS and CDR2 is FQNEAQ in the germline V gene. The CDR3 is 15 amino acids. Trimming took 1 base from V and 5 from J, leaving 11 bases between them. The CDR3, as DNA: TGTGCCAGCAGCTTAGTGCGGGGGGTGAATGAAAAACTGTTTTTT. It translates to CASSLVRGVNEKLFF.

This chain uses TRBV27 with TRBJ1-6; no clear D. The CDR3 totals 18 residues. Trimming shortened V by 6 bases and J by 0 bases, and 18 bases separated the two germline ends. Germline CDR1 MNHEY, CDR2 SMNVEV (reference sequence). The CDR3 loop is CASRSLSGPSSYNSPLHF. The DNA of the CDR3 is TGTGCCAGCAGATCCCTAAGTGGTCCGAGCTCCTATAATTCACCCCTCCACTTT.

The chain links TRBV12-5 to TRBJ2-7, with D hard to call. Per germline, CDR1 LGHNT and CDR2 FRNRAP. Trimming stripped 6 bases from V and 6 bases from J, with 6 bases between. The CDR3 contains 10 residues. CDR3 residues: CASGGREQYF. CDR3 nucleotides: TGTGCTAGTGGAGGGCGCGAGCAGTACTTC.

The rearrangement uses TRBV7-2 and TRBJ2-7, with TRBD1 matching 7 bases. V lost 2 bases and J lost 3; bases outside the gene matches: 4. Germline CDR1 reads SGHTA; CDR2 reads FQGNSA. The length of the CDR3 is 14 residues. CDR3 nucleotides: TGTGCCAGCAGCTTATCTACAGGGGACTACGAGCAGTACTTC. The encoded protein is CASSLSTGDYEQYF.

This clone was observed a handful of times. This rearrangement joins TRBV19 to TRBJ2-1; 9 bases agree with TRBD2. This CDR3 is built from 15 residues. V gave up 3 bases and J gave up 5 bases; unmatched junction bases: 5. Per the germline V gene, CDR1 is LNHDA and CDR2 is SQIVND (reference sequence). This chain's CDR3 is CASSISSGKDNEQFF. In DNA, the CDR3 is TGTGCCAGTAGTATCTCTAGCGGGAAGGACAATGAGCAGTTCTTC.

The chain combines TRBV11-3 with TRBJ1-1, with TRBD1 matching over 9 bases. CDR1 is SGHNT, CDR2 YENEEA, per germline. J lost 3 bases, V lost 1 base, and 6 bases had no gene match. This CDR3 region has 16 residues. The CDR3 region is CASSLVTTGGDTEAFF. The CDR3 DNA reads TGTGCCAGCAGCTTAGTCACGACAGGGGGGGACACTGAAGCTTTCTTT.

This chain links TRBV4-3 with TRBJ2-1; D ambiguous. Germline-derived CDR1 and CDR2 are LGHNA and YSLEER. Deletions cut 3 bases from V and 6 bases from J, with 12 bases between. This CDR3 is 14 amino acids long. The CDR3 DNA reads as TGCGCCAGCAGCCAGGGGTTAGTCTCCAATGAGCAGTTCTTC. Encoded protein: CASSQGLVSNEQFF.

CDR3 sequence: CASSQDSSGSPLHF. CDR3 in DNA: TGCGCCAGCAGCCAAGATTCCTCGGGTTCACCCCTCCACTTT. The chain carries TRBV4-3 and TRBJ1-6; D is uncertain. This CDR3 contains 14 residues. Trimming removed 0 bases from V and 9 bases from J, with 9 bases in between. The V gene's germline CDR1 is LGHNA and CDR2 YSLEER.

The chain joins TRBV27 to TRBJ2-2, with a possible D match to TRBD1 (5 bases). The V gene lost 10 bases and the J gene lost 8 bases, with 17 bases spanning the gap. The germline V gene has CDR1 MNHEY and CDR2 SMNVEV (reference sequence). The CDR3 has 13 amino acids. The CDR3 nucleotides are TGTGCCACCTGCAACCAGGGCGCGGGGGAGCTGTTTTTT. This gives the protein CATCNQGAGELFF.

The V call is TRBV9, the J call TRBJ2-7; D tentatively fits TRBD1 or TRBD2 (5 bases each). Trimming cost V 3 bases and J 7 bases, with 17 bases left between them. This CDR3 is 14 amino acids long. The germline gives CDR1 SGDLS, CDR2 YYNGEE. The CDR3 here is CASSAYLSGTEQYF. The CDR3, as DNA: TGTGCCAGCAGCGCCTACCTTTCAGGGACGGAGCAGTACTTC.

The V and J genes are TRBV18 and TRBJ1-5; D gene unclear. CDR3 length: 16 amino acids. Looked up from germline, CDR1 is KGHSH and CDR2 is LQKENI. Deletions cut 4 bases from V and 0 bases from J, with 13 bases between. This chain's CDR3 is CASSLAALYSNQPQHF. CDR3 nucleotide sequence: TGTGCCAGCTCACTGGCAGCACTGTATAGCAATCAGCCCCAGCATTTT. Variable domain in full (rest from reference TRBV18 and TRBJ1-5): NAGVMQNPRHLVRRRGQEARLRCSPMKGHSHVYWYRQLPEEGLKFMVYLQKENIIDESGMPKERFSAEFPKEGPSILRIQQVVRGDSAAYFCASSLAALYSNQPQHFGDGTRLSIL.

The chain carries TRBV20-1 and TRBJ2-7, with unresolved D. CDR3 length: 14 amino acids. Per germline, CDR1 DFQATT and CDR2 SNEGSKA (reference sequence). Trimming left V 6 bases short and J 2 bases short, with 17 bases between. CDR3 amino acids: CSASRPVDTYEQYF. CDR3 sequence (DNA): TGCAGTGCCAGTCGGCCTGTAGATACCTACGAGCAGTACTTC.

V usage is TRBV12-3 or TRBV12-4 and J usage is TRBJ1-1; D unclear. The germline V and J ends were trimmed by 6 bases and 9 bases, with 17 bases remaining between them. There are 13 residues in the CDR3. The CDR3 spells CASSQTDGTQAFF. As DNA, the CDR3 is TGTGCCAGCAGCCAAACCGACGGAACCCAAGCTTTCTTT.

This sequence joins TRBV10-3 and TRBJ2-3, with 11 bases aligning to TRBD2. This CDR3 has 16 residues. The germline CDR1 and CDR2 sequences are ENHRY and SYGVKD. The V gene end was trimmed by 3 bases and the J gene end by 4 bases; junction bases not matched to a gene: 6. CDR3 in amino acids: CAISEYSGRAPDTQYF. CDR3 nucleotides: TGTGCCATCAGTGAATATAGCGGGAGGGCCCCAGATACGCAGTATTTT.

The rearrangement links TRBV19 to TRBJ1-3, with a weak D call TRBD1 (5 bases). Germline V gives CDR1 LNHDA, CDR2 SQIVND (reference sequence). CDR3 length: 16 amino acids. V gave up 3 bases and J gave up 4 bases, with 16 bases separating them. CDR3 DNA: TGTGCCAGTAGTATCGGTCAGGGACTCCTCGGAAACACCATATATTTT. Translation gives CASSIGQGLLGNTIYF.

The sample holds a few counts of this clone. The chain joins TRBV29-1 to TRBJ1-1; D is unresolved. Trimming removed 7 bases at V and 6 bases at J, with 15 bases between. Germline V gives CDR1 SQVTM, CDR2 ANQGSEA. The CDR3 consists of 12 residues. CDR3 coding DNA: TGCAGCGCCCTCGGAGGCGGGGCTGAAGCTTTCTTT. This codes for CSALGGGAEAFF.

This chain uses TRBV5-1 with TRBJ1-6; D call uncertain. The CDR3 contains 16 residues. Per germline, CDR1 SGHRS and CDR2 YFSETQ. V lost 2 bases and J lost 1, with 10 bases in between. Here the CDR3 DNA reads TGCGCCAGCAGCTTAGCAGAATCATCCTATAATTCACCCCTCCACTTT. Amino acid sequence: CASSLAESSYNSPLHF.

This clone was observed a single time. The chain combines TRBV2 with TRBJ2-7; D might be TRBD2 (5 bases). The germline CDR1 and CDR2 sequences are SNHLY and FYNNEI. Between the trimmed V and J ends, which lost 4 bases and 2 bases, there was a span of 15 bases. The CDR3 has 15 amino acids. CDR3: CASSGGRGWAYEQYF. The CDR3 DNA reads TGTGCCAGCAGTGGAGGGCGCGGTTGGGCCTACGAGCAGTACTTC.